Listed below are T cell receptor delta chains from one sample, sequenced in a study of Vδ1+ human thymocytes. TCRdb reran clone calling via CATT on the multiplex PCR reads. The repertoire holds around 23,000 delta-chain clones, with approximately 7% as singletons. Input material: Vdelta1+ gamma-delta thymocytes from the thymus. Receptor source: a girl under three years old who had congenital heart surgery. Each CDR3 is given with its conserved first and last residue.

V	J	CDR3
TRDV1	TRDJ1	CALGDFRRDTDKLIF
TRDV1	TRDJ1	CALGGRGPSYWDGGLIF
TRDV1	TRDJ1	CALGELGERPSYRWGIQTDKLIF
TRDV1	TRDJ1	CALGEAVLPTLGDKSRTDKLIF
TRDV1	TRDJ1	CALGELPPLLMGDNDKLIF
TRDV1	TRDJ1	CALGENVSTCGAIDHKLIF
TRDV1	TRDJ1	CALGEGWTGGYFSLKLIF
TRDV1	TRDJ1	CALGELAEGDTDKLIF
TRDV1	TRDJ1	CALGEAHDLTDCNTDKLIF
TRDV1	TRDJ1	CALGERQDRETDKLIF
TRDV1	TRDJ1	CALGEQNYTPFLGAKLIF
TRDV1	TRDJ1	CALGEQLLTGDKLIF
TRDV1	TRDJ1	CALGRGNLFPMTGGQYTDKLIF
TRDV1	TRDJ1	CALGERPKARGPYTDKLIF
TRDV1	TRDJ1	CALGEGTQPGDRADKLIF
TRDV2	TRDJ1	CACDTKGVGDKLIF
TRDV1	TRDJ1	CALGEEDWGTLRYTDKLIF
TRDV1	TRDJ1	CALCLLTLGGPPYTDKLIF
TRDV1	TRDJ1	CALGVLGLPGSTDKLIF
TRDV1	TRDJ1	CALGDTPGSNGDLSTDKLIF
TRDV1	TRDJ1	CALGEGVLERYWGIRDTDKLIF
TRDV1	TRDJ1	CALGEWTGGYFADKLIF
TRDV1	TRDJ1	CALGEGPQDTRGDDTDKLIF
TRDV1	TRDJ1	CALGEQGTDKLIF
TRDV1	TRDJ1	CALIRLASYVGGPLDTDKLIF